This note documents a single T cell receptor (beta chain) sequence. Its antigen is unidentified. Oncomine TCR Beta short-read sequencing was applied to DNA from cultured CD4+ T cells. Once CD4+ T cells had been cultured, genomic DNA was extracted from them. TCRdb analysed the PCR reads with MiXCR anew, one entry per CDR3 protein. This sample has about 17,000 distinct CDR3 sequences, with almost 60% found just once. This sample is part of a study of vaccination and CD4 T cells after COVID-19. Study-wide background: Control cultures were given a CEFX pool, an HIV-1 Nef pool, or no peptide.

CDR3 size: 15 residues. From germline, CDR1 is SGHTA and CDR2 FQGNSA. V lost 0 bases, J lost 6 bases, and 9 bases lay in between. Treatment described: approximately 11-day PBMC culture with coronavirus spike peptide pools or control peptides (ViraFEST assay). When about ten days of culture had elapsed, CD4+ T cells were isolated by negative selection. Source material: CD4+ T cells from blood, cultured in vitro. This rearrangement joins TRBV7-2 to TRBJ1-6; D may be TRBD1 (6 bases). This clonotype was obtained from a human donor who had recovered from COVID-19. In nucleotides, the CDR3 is TGTGCCAGCAGCTTAGCTGGGGGCGGTAATTCACCCCTCCACTTT. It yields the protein CASSLAGGGNSPLHF.